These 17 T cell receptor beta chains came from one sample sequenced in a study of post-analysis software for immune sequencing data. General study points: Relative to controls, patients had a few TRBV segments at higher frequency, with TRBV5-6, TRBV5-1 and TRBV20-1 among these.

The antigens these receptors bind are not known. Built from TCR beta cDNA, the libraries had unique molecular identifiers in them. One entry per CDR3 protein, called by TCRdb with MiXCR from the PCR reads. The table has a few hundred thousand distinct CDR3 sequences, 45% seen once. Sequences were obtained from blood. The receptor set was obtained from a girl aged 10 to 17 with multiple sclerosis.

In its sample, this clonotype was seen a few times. CDR3 sequence (DNA): TGTGCCATCAGTGAGTCTGTAACAGATACGCAGTATTTT. This encodes CAISESVTDTQYF. The J gene is TRBJ2-3, the V gene TRBV10-3; D not certain. This CDR3 region has 13 residues. CDR1 and CDR2 (germline): ENHRY, SYGVKD. Trimming shortened V by 0 bases and J by 3 bases, and 4 bases separated the two germline ends.

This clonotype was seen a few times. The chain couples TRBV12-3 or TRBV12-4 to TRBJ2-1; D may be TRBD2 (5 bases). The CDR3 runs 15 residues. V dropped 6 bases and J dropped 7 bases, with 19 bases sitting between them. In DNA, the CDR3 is TGTGCCAGCAGGCCCCGCAGAGGGCCTGATAATGAGCAGTTCTTC. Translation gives CASRPRRGPDNEQFF.

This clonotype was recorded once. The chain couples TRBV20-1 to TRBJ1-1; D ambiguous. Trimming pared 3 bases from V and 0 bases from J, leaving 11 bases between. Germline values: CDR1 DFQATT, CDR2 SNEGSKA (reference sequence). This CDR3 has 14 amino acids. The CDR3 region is CSASEVGMNTEAFF. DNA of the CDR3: TGCAGTGCTAGCGAGGTGGGAATGAACACTGAAGCTTTCTTT.

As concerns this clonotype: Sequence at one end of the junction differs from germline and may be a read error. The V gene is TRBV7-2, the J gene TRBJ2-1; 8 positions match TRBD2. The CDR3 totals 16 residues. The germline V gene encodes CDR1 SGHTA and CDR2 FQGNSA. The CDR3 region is CAGSSSGMSSYNEQFF. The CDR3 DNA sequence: TGTGCCGGCAGCAGTAGCGGGATGAGCTCCTACAATGAGCAGTTCTTC. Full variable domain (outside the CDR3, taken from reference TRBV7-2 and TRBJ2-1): GAGVSQSPSNKVTEKGKDVELRCDPISGHTALYWYRQSLGQGLEFLIYFQGNSAPDKSGLPSDRFSAERTGGSVSTLTIQRTQQEDSAVYLCAGSSSGMSSYNEQFFGPGTRLTVL.

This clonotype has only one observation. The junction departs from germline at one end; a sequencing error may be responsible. The CDR3 region is CASSLTETYRYTF. Written as DNA, the CDR3 is TGTGCCAGCAGTTTAACAGAGACCTATCGCTACACCTTC. This chain links TRBV28 with TRBJ1-2; no definite D call. The CDR3 consists of 13 residues. Germline CDR1 and CDR2: MDHEN and SYDVKM.

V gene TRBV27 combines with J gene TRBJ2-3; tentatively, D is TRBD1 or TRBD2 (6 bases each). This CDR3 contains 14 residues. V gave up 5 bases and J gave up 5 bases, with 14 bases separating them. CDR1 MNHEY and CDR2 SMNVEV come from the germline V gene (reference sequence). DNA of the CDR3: TGTGCCAGCAGTGGGGGGCTAGGAGAAGATACGCAGTATTTT. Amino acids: CASSGGLGEDTQYF.

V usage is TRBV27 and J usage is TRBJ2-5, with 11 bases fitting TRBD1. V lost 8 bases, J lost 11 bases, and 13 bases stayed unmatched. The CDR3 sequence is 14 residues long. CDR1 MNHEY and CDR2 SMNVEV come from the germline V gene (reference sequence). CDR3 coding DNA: TGTGCCAGCCGTAGGACAGGGGGCGCGGGGGAGCAGTACTTC. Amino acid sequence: CASRRTGGAGEQYF.

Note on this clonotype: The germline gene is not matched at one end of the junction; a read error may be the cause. The DNA of the CDR3 is TGCACCAGCAGCCAACCAGGACGGAACTATGGCTACACCTTC. Translating it yields CTSSQPGRNYGYTF. The V gene is TRBV4-1, the J gene TRBJ1-2; D unclear. Germline V gene lookup returns CDR1 MGHRA and CDR2 YSYEKL. The CDR3 is 14 residues long.

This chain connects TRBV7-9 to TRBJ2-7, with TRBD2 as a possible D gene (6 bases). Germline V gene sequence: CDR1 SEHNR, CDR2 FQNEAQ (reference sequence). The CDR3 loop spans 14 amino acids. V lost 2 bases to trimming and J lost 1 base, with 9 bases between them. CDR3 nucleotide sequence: TGTGCCAGCAGCTTACCCCGGGAGTCCTACGAGCAGTACTTC. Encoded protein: CASSLPRESYEQYF.

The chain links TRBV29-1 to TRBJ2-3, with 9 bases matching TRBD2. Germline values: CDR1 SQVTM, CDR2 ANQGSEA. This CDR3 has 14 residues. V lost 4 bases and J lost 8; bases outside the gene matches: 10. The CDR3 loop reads CSVVTGTSIITQYF. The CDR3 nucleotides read TGCAGCGTTGTAACCGGGACTAGCATAATTACGCAGTATTTT.

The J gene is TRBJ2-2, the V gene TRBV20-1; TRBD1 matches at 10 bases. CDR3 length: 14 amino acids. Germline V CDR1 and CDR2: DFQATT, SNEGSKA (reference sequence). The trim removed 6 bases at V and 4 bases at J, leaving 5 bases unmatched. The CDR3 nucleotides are TGCAGTGCCAAGCGGACAGGGGGCACCGGGGAGCTGTTTTTT. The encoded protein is CSAKRTGGTGELFF.

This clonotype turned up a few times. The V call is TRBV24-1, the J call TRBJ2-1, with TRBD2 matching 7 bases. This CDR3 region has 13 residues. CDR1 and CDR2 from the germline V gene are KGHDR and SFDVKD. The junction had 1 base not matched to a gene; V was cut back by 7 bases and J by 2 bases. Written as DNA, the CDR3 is TGTGCCACCAGCGGGAGGACCTACAATGAGCAGTTCTTC. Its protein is CATSGRTYNEQFF.

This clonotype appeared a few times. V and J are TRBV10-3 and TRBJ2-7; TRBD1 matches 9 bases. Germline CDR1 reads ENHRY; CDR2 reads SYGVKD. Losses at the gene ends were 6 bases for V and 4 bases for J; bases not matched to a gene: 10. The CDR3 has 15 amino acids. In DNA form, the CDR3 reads TGTGCCATCAGCACCCTCCGGGACAGGGTTTACGAGCAGTACTTC. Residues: CAISTLRDRVYEQYF.

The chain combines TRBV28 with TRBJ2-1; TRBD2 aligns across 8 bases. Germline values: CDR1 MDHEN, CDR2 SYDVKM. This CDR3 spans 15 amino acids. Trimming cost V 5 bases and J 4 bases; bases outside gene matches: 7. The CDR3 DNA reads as TGTGCCAGCAGTGGTGCGGGAGGTTGGTACAATGAGCAGTTCTTC. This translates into CASSGAGGWYNEQFF.

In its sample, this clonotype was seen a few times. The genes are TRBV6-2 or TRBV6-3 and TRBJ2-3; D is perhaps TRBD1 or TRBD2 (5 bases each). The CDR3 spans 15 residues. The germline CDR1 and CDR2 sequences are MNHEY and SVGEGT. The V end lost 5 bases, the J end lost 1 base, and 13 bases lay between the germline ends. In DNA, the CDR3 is TGTGCCAGCAGTCCCCGGGACGGACGCACAGATACGCAGTATTTT. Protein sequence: CASSPRDGRTDTQYF.

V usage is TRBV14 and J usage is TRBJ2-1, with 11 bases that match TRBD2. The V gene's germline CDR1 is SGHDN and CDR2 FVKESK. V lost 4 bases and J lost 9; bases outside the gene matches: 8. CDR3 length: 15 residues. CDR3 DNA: TGTGCCAGCAGCCCGTACTCACTAGCGGGAGTTGAGCAGTTCTTC. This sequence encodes CASSPYSLAGVEQFF.

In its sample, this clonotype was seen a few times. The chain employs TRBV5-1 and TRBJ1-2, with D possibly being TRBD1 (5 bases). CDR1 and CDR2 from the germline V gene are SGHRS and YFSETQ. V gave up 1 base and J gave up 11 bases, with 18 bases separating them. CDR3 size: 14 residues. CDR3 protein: CASSLSATRGGYTF. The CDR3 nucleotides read TGCGCCAGCAGCTTGTCAGCCACGCGGGGCGGTTACACCTTC.